The 3 T cell receptor beta chains below all came from one sample that was sequenced in a study of T cells in localized non-small cell lung cancer. TCRdb's table, derived via immunoSEQ multiplex PCR, lists solely in-frame clones and lacks some. The data show about 52,000 clones, 85% to 90% seen once. The sample consisted of PBMCs, taken before any cancer treatment. These receptors all come from a female donor with stage II lung adenocarcinoma.

The chain joins TRBV27 to TRBJ2-5, with 7 bases identical to TRBD1. Germline assignment: CDR1 MNHEY and CDR2 SMNVEV (reference sequence). V lost 3 bases to trimming and J lost 4 bases; unmatched junction nucleotides: 8. The CDR3 sequence is 15 residues long. This CDR3 is CASSFSAAGGETQYF. The CDR3 DNA reads TGTGCCAGCAGTTTCTCGGCGGCAGGGGGAGAGACCCAGTACTTC.

J is TRBJ2-7 and V is TRBV19; no firm D call. Trimming cost V 2 bases and J 1 base, with 12 bases left between them. The CDR3 sequence is 15 residues long. The V gene's germline CDR1 is LNHDA and CDR2 SQIVND (reference sequence). The DNA of the CDR3 is TGTGCCAGTAGTATATCAACAGCTTTTTCCTACGAGCAGTACTTC. Its protein is CASSISTAFSYEQYF.

J is TRBJ1-1 and V is TRBV5-1; 7 nucleotides align to TRBD1. Trimming removed 1 base from V and 6 bases from J; junction bases left unmatched: 3. Germline CDR1 and CDR2: SGHRS and YFSETQ. The CDR3 consists of 13 residues. CDR3 nucleotide sequence: TGCGCCAGCAGCTTGCAGGGGGTGGCTGAAGCTTTCTTT. It translates to CASSLQGVAEAFF.